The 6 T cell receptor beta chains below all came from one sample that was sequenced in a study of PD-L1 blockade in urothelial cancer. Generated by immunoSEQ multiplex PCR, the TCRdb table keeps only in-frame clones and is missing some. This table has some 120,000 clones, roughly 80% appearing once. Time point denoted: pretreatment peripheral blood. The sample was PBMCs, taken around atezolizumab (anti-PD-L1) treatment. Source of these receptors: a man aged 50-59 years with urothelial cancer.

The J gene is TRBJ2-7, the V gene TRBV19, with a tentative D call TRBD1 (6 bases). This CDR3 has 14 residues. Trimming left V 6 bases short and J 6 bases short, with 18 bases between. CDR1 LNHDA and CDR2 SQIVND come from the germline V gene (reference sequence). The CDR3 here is CASRVTGHHSEQYF. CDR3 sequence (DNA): TGTGCCAGTAGGGTGACAGGTCATCATTCCGAGCAGTACTTC.

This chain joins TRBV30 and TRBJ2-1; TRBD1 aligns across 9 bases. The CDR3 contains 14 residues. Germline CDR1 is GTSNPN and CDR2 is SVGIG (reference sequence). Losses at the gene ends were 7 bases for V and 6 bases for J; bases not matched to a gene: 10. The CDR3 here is CASIDRGKSNEQFF. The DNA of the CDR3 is TGTGCCTCGATAGACAGGGGGAAGTCCAATGAGCAGTTCTTC.

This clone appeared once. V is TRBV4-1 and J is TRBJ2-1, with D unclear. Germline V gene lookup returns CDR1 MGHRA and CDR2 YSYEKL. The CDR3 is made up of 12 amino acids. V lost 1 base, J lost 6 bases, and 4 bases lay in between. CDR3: CASSQVINEQFF. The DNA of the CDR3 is TGCGCCAGCAGCCAAGTTATCAATGAGCAGTTCTTC.

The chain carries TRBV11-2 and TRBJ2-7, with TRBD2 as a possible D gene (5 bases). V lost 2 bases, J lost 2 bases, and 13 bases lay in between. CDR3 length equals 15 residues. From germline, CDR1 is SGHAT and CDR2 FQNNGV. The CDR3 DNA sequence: TGTGCCAGCAGCTTAAGCCCCCGGGAAACCTACGAGCAGTACTTC. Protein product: CASSLSPRETYEQYF.

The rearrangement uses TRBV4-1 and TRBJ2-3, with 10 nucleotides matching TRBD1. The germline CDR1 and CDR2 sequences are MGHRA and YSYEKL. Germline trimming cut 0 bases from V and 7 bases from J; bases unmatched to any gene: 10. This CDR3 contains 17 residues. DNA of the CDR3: TGCGCCAGCAGCCAAGATTTCGAGACAGGGGGCCCGAATACGCAGTATTTT. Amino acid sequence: CASSQDFETGGPNTQYF.

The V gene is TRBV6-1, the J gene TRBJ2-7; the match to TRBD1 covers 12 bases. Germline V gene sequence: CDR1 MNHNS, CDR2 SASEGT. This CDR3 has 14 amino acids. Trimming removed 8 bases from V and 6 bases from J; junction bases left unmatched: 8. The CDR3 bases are TGTGCCAGCGAAGGGGGACAGGGGGCGATCGAGCAGTACTTC. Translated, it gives CASEGGQGAIEQYF.